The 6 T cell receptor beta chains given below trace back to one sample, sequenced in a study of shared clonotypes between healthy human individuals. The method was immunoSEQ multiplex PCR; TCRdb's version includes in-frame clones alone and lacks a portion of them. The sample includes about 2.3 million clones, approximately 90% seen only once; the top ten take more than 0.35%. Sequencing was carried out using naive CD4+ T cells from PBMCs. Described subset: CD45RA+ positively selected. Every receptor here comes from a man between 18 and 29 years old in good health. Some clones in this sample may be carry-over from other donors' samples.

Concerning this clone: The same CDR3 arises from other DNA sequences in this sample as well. The CDR3 loop reads CASSLGSGSSYNEQFF. CDR3 DNA: TGTGCCAGCAGCTTGGGGAGCGGAAGCTCCTACAATGAGCAGTTCTTC. V usage is TRBV5-4 and J usage is TRBJ2-1; weak D call: TRBD2 (5 bases). V gave up 0 bases and J gave up 0 bases, with 10 bases separating them. This CDR3 spans 16 amino acids. Germline CDR1 is SGHNT and CDR2 is YYREEE (reference sequence).

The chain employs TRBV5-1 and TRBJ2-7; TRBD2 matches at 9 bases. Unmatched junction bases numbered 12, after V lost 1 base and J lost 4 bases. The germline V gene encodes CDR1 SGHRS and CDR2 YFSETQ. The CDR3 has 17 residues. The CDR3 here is CASSLWVKGLADYEQYF. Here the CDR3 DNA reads TGCGCCAGCAGCTTGTGGGTGAAGGGACTAGCAGATTACGAGCAGTACTTC.

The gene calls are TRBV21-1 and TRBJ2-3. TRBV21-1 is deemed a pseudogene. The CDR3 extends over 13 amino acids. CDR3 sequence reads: CASSKDRADTQYF. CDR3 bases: TGTGCCAGCAGCAAAGATAGGGCGGATACGCAGTATTTT.

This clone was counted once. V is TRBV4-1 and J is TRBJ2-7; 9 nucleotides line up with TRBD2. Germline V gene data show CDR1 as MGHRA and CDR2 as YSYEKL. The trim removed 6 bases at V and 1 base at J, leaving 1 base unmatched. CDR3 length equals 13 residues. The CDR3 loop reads CASSAGGSYEQYF. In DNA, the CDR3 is TGCGCCAGCAGTGCGGGAGGGTCCTACGAGCAGTACTTC.

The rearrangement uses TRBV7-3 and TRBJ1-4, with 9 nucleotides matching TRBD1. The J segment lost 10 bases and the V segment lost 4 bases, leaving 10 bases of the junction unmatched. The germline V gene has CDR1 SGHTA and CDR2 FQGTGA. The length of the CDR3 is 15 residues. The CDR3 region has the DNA TGTGCCAGCAGCTCTCGGGACAGGGAGAAAGGAAAACTGTTTTTT. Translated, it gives CASSSRDREKGKLFF. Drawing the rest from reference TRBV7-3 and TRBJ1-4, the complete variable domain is GAGVSQTPSNKVTEKGKYVELRCDPISGHTALYWYRQSLGQGPEFLIYFQGTGAADDSGLPNDRFFAVRPEGSVSTLKIQRTERGDSAVYLCASSSRDREKGKLFFGSGTQLSVL.

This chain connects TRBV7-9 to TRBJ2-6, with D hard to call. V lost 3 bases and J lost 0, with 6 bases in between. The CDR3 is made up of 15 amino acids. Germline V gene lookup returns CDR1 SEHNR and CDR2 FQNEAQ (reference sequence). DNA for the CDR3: TGTGCCAGCAGCTTGACGAACTCTGGGGCCAACGTCCTGACTTTC. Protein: CASSLTNSGANVLTF.